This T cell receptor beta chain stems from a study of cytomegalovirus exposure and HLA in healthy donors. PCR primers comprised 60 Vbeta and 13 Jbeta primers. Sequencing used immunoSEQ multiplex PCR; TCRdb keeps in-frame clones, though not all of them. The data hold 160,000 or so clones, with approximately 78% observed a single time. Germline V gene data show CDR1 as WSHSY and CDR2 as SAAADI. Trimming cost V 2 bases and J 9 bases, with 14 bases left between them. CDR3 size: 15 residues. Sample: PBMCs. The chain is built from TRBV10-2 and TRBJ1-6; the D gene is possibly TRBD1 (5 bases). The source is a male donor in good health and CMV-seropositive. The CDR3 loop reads CASSEPLHGGSPLHF. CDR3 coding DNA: TGCGCCAGCAGTGAGCCCCTTCACGGGGGTTCACCCCTCCACTTT.